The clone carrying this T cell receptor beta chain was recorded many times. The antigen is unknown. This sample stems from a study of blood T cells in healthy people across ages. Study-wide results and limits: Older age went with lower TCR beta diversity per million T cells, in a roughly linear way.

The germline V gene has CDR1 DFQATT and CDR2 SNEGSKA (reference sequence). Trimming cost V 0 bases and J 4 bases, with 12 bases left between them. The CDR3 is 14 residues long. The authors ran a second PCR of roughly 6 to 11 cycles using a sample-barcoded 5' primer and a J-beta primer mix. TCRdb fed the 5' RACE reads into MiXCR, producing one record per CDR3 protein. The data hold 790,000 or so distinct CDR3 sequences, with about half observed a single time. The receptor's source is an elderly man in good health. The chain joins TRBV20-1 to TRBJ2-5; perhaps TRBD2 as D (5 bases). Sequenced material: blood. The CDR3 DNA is TGCAGTGCTAGAGATCGTCCTAGCTTAGAGACCCAGTACTTC. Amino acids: CSARDRPSLETQYF.